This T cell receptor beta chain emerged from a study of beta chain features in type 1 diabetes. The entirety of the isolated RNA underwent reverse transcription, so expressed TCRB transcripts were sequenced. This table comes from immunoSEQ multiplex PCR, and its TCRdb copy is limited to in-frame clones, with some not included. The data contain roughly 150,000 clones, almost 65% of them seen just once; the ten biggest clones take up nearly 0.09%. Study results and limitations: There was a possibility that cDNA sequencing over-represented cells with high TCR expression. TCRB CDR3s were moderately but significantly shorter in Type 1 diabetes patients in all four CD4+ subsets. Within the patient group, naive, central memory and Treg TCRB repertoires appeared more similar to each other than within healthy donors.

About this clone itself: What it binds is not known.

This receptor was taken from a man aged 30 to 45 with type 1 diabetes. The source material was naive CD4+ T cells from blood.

The CDR3 sequence is CASSPGQGESSPLHF. The CDR3 DNA follows: TGTGCCAGCAGCCCAGGGCAGGGTGAAAGTTCACCCCTCCACTTT. The genes are TRBV7-9 and TRBJ1-6; D may be TRBD1 (5 bases). CDR1 and CDR2 (germline): SEHNR, FQNEAQ (reference sequence). Trimming took off 5 bases at V and 9 bases at J, with 17 bases between the two ends. The CDR3 is made up of 15 amino acids.